This paragraph reports one TCR beta chain. Its antigen is unknown. It has no much larger one-base neighbor in the sample; base qualities were not kept. This sample was taken from a study of CD8 T cells in Susac syndrome (dated by TCRdb to the late 2010s). Background on the whole study: Whether CD8+ T cell activation and differentiation in Susac syndrome was antigen driven was tested using repertoire sequencing.

Study-level results and caveats: The number of individuals in the TCR sequencing and HLA analysis was recognized as being relatively small.

RNA was extracted with the RNeasy kit and roughly 0.45 to 1 ug was reverse transcribed using random hexamers. The immunoSEQ multiplex PCR assay, covering 54 Vbeta and 13 Jbeta segments, was used to amplify TCR beta CDR3 regions. Bias from PCR amplification was corrected by using a synthetic template baseline for primer optimization and for computational correction. The original pipeline was this. Reads were annotated to V, D and J genes per IMGT and analyzed with immunoSEQ Analyzer, keeping only productive sequences. Clonality was calculated as one minus the Shannon entropy normalized by log2 of the number of productive unique sequences. For each patient and control, public and private clones were evaluated among the 100 most prevalent clones. Susac-specific clones were defined as absent from healthy and MS cohorts, around 970 published viral clones and other ImmuneACCESS disease sequences. The public reads were run again by TCRdb, first through fastp at Q25 and then through MiXCR, and only productive beta chains were kept. Entries are consolidated by CDR3 protein sequence, retaining the most common genes and DNA. These V and J calls derive from TCRdb rather than the authors' analysis. The sample table shows 200,000 to 250,000 distinct CDR3 sequences, and about 95% are seen once. About 0.091% of the sample rests with the top ten.

CDR1 and CDR2 are drawn from the germline V gene: SGHTA, FQGNSA. The CDR3 measures 17 amino acids from cysteine to phenylalanine. This entry keeps only the CDR3 DNA: 51 bases, framed from base 1. Ends trimmed: V by 2 bases, J by 8 bases; bases unmatched to a gene: 9. Peripheral blood CD8+ and CD4+ T cells from healthy donors, Susac syndrome patients and multiple sclerosis patients were profiled by high-throughput TCR beta sequencing. Treatment-naive patients with stable or active relapsing-remitting disease fulfilling revised McDonald criteria were used as multiple sclerosis controls. Bulk CD8+ and CD4+ T cells were purified magnetically by negative isolation, whereas CD8+ TEMRA cells were enriched by FACS. Blood was drawn into EDTA tubes, processed within 24 hours, and PBMCs were isolated by density gradient centrifugation. PBMCs intended for TCR sequencing were frozen in liquid nitrogen and were later thawed in a 37 degrees C water bath. A purity of at least 90% was achieved for sorted or isolated CD4+, CD8+ and CD8+ TEMRA cells.

The V and J segments used are TRBV7-2 and TRBJ2-1, and 13 bases in between align with TRBD2. The sequence was obtained from a human donor with multiple sclerosis. Source material: CD4+ T cells from PBMCs. The CDR3 region: CASSLPTTSGRADEQFF. The DNA is as follows: TGTGCCAGCAGCTTACCGACTACTAGCGGGAGGGCCGATGAGCAGTTCTTC.